This entry describes one T cell receptor (beta chain). Its target is not known. This sample was included in a study of a mutant IDH1 vaccine in newly diagnosed glioma. About the research overall: Initiation of the vaccine course occurred 4-6 weeks after radiotherapy alone, or alongside temozolomide cycles. Sex distribution of treated patients was around 62% male and approximately 38% female; mean age was 40.4 years. Notes on the study in general: Vaccine-induced immune responses occurred in 80% to 95% of patients.

Described time point: week 23, last vaccination. Topical imiquimod accompanied each vaccine dose, which consisted of 300 ug of mutant IDH1 20-mer peptide. CDR1 is MNHEY, CDR2 SMNVEV, per germline (reference sequence). V was clipped by 4 bases and J by 0 bases, with 7 bases between them. This CDR3 has 13 amino acids. The method was immunoSEQ multiplex PCR; TCRdb's version includes in-frame clones alone and lacks a portion of them. This table has tens of thousands of clones, nearly 85% appearing once. Material: PBMCs, obtained from a glioma patient whose treatment included an IDH1 peptide vaccine. The V gene is TRBV27, the J gene TRBJ2-7, with D possibly being TRBD1 (5 bases). This receptor was identified in a man between 18 and 35 years old with glioma. The CDR3 region is CASSSTASYEQYF. The CDR3 nucleotides are TGTGCCAGCAGTTCGACAGCCTCCTACGAGCAGTACTTC.